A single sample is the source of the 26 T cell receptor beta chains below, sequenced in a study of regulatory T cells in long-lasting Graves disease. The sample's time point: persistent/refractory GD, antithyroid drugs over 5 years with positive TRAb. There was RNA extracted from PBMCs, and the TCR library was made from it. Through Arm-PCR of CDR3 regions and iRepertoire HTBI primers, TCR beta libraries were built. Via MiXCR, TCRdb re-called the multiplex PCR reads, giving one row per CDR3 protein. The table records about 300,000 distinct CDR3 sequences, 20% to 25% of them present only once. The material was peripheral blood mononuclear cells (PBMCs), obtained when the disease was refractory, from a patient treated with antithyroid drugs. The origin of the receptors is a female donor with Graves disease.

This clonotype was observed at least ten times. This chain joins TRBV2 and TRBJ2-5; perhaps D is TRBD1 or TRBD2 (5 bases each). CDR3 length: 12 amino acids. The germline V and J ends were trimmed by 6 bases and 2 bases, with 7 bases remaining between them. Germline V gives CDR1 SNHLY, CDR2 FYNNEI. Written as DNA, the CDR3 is TGTGCCAGCAGGTGGGGGCAAGAGACCCAGTACTTC. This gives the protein CASRWGQETQYF. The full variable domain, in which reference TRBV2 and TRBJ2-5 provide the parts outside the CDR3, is EPEVTQTPSHQVTQMGQEVILRCVPISNHLYFYWYRQILGQKVEFLVSFYNNEISEKSEIFDDQFSVERPDGSNFTLKIRSTKLEDSAMYFCASRWGQETQYFGPGTRLLVL.

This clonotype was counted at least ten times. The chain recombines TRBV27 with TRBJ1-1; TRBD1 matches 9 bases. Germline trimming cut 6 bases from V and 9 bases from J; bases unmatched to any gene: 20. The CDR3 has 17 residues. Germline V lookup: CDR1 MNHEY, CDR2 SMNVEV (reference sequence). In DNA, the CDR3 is TGTGCCAGCAGATCCTCCCTAGGACAGGGGTCCCAATCTAAAGCTTTCTTT. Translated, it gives CASRSSLGQGSQSKAFF.

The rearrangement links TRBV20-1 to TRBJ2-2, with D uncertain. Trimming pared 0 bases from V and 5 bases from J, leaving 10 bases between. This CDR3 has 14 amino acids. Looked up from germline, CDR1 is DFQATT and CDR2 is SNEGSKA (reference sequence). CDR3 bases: TGCAGTGCTAGAGATCTACGTCTAACCGGGGAGCTGTTTTTT. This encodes CSARDLRLTGELFF.

CDR3 region: CASITGRYNEQFF. CDR3 nucleotide sequence: TGTGCCAGCATAACAGGGCGCTACAATGAGCAGTTCTTC. This chain links TRBV28 with TRBJ2-1; D possibly corresponds to TRBD1 (6 bases). CDR1 and CDR2 from the germline V gene are MDHEN and SYDVKM. V was trimmed by 7 bases and J by 3 bases, leaving 10 bases between them. CDR3 size: 13 residues.

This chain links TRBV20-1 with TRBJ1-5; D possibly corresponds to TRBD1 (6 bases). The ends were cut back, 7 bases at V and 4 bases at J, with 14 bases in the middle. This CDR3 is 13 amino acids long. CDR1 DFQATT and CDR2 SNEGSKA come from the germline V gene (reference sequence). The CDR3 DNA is TGCAGTGTGTCGATAGGGGGGAATCAGCCCCAGCATTTT. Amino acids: CSVSIGGNQPQHF.

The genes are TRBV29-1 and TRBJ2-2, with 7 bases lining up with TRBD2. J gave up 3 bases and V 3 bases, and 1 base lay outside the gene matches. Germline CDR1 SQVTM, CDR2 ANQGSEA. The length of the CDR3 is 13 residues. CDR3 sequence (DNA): TGCAGCGTTGACCGGGAGGACACCGGGGAGCTGTTTTTT. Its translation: CSVDREDTGELFF.

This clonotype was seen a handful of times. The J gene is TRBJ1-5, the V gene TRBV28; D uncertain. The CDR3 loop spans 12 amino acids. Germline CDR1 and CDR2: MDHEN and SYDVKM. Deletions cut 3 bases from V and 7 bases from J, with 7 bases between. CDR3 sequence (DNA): TGTGCCAGCAGTTTTTTCTTGCAGCCCCAGCATTTT. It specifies CASSFFLQPQHF.

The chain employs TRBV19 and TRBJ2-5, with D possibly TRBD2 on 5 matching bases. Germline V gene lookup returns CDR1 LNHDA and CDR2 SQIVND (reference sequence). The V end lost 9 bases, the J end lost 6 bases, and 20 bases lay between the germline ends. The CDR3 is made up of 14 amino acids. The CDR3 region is CARNPDGILKTQYF. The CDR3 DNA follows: TGTGCCAGAAACCCGGACGGGATTCTTAAGACCCAGTACTTC.

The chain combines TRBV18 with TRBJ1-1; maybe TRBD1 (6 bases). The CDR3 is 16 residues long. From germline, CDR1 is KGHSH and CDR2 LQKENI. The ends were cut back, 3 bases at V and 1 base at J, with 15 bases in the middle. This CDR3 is CASSPPTGATNTEAFF. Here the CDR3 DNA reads TGTGCCAGCTCACCCCCAACGGGGGCTACGAACACTGAAGCTTTCTTT.

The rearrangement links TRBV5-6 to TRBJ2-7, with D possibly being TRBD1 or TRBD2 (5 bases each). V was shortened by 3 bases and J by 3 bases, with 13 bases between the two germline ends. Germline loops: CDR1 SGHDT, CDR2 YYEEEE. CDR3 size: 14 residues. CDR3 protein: CASSSRDGYYEQYF. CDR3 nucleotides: TGTGCCAGCAGCTCAAGGGACGGCTACTACGAGCAGTACTTC.

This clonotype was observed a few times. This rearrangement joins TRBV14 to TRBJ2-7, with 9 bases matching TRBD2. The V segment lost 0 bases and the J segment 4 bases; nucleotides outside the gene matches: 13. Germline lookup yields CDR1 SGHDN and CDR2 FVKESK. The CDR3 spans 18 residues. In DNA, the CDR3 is TGTGCCAGCAGCCAAGAATGGGGTATAGCGGGAGCCGGGTACGAGCAGTACTTC. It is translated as CASSQEWGIAGAGYEQYF.

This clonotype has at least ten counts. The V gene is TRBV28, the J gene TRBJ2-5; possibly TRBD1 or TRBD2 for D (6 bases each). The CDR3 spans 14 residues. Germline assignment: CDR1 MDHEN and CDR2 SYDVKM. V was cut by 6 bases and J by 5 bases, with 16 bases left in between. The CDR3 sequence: CASRLRGAGETQYF. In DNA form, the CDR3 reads TGTGCCAGCAGGCTCAGGGGCGCGGGGGAGACCCAGTACTTC.

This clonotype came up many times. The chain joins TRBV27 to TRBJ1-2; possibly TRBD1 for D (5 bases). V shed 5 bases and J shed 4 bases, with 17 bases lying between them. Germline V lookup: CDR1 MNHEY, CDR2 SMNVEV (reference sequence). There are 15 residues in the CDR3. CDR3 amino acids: CASSPRTQLGYGYTF. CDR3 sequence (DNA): TGTGCCAGCAGTCCTCGGACACAGCTGGGCTATGGCTACACCTTC.

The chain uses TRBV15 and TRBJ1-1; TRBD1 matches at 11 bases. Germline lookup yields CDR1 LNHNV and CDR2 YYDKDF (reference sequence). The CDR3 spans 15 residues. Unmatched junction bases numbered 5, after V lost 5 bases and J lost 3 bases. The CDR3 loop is CATSSGTGGHTEAFF. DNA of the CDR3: TGTGCCACCAGCTCCGGGACAGGGGGGCACACTGAAGCTTTCTTT.

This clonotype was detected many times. The DNA of the CDR3 is TGTGCCAGCAGTTACGCCGCTTACAGCGAGCAGTACTTC. It encodes CASSYAAYSEQYF. The rearrangement links TRBV6-5 to TRBJ2-7; D ambiguous. This CDR3 contains 13 residues. V lost 2 bases, J lost 6 bases, and 11 bases lay in between. CDR1 is MNHEY and CDR2 is SVGAGI in the germline V gene.

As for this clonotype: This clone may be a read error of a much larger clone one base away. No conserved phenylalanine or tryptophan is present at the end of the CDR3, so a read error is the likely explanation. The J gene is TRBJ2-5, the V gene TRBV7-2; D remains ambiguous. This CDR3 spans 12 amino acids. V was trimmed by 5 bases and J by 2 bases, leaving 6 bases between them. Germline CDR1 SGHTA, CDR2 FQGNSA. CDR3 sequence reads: CASSDKQETQYL. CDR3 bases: TGTGCCAGCAGCGATAAACAAGAGACCCAGTACCTC.

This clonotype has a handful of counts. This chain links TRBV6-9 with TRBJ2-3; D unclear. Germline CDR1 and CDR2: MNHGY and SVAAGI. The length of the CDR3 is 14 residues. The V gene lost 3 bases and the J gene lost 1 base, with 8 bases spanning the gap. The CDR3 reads CASSYLGRTDTQYF. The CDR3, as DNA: TGTGCCAGCAGTTACCTGGGCCGCACAGATACGCAGTATTTT.

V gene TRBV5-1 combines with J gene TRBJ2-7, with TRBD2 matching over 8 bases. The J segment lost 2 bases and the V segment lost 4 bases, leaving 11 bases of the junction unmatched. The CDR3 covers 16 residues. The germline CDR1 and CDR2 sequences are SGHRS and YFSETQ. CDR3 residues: CASSLILSGTPYEQYF. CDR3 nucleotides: TGCGCCAGCAGCCTTATTCTTAGCGGGACGCCCTACGAGCAGTACTTC.

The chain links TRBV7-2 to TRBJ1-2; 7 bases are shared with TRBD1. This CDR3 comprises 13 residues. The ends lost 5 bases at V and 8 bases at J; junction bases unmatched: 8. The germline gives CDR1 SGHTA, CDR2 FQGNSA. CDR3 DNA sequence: TGTGCCAGCAGCACCGGACAGGTCTGGGGCTACACCTTC. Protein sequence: CASSTGQVWGYTF.

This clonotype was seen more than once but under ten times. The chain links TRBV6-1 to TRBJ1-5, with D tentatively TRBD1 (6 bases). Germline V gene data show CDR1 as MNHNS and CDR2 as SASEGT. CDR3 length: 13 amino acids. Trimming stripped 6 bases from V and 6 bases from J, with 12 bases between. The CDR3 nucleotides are TGTGCCAGCAGCCAGCCAGGGGTTCAGCCCCAGCATTTT. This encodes CASSQPGVQPQHF.

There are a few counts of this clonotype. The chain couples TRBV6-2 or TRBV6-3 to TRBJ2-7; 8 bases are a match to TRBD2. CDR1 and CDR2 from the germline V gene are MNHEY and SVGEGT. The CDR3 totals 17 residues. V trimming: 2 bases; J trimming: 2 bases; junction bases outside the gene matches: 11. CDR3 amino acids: CASSYPPNSGVAYEQYF. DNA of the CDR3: TGTGCCAGCAGTTACCCTCCGAATAGCGGGGTCGCCTACGAGCAGTACTTC.

This CDR3 is CASSLAGTGWTEAFF. In DNA form, the CDR3 reads TGTGCCAGCAGCTTAGCCGGGACAGGGTGGACTGAAGCTTTCTTT. V is TRBV7-2 and J is TRBJ1-1, with 9 bases fitting TRBD1. Germline loops: CDR1 SGHTA, CDR2 FQGNSA. The ends lost 0 bases at V and 5 bases at J; junction bases unmatched: 4. This CDR3 spans 15 amino acids.

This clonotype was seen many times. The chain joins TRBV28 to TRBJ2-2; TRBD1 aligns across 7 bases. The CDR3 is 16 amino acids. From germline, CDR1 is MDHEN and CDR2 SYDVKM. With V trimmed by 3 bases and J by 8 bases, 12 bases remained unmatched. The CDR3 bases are TGTGCCAGCAGTTTCCCCCGAGACAGGGTTTCGGGGGAGCTGTTTTTT. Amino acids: CASSFPRDRVSGELFF.

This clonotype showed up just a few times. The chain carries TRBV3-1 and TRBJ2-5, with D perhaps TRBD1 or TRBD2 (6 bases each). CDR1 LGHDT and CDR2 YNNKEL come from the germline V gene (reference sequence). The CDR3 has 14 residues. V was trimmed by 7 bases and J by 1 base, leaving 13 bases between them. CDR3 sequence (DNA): TGTGCCAGCACCATCGGGGGCTCCCAAGAGACCCAGTACTTC. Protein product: CASTIGGSQETQYF.

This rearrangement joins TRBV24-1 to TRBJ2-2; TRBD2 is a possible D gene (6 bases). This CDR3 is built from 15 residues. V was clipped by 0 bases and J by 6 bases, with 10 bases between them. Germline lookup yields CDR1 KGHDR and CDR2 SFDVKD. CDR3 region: CATSDLPLASGELFF. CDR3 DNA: TGTGCCACCAGTGATTTGCCGCTAGCGTCCGGGGAGCTGTTTTTT.

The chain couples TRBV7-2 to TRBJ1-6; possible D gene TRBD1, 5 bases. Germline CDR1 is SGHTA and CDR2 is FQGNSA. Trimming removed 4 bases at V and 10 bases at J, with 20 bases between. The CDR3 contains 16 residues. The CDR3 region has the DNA TGTGCCAGCAGCTCCGCTGGCGGAGGGGTGGGGTCACCCCTCCACTTT. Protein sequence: CASSSAGGGVGSPLHF.